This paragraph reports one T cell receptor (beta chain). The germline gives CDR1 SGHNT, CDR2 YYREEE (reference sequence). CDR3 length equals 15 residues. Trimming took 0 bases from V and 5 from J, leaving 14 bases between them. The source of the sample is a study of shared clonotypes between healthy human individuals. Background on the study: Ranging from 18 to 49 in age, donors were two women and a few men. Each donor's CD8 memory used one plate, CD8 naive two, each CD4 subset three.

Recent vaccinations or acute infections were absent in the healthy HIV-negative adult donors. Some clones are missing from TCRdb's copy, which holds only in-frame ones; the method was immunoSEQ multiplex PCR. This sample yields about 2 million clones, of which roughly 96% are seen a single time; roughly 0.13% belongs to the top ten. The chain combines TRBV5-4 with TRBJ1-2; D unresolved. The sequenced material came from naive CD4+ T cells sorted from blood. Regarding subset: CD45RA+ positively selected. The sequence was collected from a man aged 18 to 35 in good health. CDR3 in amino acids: CASSLDSPSYYGYTF. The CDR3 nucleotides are TGTGCCAGCAGCTTGGATTCCCCGAGTTATTATGGCTACACCTTC. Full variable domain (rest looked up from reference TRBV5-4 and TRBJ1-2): ETGVTQSPTHLIKTRGQQVTLRCSSQSGHNTVSWYQQALGQGPQFIFQYYREEENGRGNFPPRFSGLQFPNYSSELNVNALELDDSALYLCASSLDSPSYYGYTFGSGTRLTVV.